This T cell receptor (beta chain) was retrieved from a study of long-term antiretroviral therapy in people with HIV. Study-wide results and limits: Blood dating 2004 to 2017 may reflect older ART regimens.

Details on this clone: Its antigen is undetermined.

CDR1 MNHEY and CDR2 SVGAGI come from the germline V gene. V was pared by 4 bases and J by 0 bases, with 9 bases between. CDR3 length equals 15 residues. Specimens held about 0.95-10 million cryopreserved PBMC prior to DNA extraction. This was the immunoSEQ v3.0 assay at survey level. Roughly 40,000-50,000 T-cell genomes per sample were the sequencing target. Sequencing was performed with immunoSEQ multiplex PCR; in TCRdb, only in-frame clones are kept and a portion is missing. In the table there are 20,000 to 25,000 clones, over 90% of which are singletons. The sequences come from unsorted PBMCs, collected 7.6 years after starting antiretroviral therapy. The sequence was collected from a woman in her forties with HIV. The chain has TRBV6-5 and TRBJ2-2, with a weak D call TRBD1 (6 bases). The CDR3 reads CASSWGQANTGELFF. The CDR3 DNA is TGTGCCAGCAGTTGGGGGCAGGCGAACACCGGGGAGCTGTTTTTT.